This TCR beta chain was sequenced for a study of read filtering for tumor transcriptome and immune sequencing. The CDR3 is 13 amino acids. CDR1 and CDR2 from the germline V gene are SGHTA and FQGTGA. Trimming pared 5 bases from V and 14 bases from J, leaving 19 bases between. The library was built from 400 ng RNA with molecular barcoded adaptors for alpha/delta and beta/gamma chains. TCRdb reprocessed the reads with MiXCR, giving one entry per CDR3 protein. The table has about 40,000 distinct CDR3 sequences, 12% seen once. This clonotype was found many times. As yet, its antigen is unknown. General study points: This fraction held mixed bone marrow immune cells after CD138-negative sorting.

The chain links TRBV7-3 to TRBJ2-1; TRBD2 is a possible D gene (5 bases). The receptor's source is a donor at least 40 years old with multiple myeloma. The specimen was a population of CD138-negative cells sorted from bone marrow. The CDR3 DNA follows: TGTGCCAGCAGCGACCTAACTAGTTCCGTGAAGTTCTTC. Protein: CASSDLTSSVKFF. Combining the CDR3 with reference TRBV7-3 and TRBJ2-1 gives the whole variable domain GAGVSQTPSNKVTEKGKYVELRCDPISGHTALYWYRQSLGQGPEFLIYFQGTGAADDSGLPNDRFFAVRPEGSVSTLKIQRTERGDSAVYLCASSDLTSSVKFFGPGTRLTVL.